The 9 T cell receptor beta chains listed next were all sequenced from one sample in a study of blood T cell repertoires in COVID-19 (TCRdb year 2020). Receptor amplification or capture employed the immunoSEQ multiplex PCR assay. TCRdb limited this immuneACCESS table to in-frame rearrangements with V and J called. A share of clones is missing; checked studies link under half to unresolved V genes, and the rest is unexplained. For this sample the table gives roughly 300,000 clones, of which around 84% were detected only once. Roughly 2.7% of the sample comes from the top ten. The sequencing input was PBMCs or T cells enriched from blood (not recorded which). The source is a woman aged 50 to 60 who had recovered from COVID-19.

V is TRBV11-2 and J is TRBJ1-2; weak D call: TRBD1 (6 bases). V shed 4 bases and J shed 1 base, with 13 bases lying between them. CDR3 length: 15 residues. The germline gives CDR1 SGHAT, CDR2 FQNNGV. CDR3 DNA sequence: TGTGCCAGCAGCTCTGGACAGAGTTATAACTATGGCTACACCTTC. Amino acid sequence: CASSSGQSYNYGYTF.

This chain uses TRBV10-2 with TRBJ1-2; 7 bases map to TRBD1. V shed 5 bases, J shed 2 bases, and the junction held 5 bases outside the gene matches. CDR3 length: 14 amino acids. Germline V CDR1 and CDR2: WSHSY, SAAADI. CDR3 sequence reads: CASSTGVANYGYTF. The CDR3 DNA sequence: TGCGCCAGCAGTACAGGGGTTGCGAACTATGGCTACACCTTC.

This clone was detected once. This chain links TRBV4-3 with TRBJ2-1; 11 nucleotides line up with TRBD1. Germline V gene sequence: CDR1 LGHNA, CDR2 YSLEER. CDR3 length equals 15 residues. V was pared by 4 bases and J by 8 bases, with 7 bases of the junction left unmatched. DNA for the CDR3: TGCGCCAGCAGCCGGGACAGGGGGGGGCAGGATGAGCAGTTCTTC. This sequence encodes CASSRDRGGQDEQFF.

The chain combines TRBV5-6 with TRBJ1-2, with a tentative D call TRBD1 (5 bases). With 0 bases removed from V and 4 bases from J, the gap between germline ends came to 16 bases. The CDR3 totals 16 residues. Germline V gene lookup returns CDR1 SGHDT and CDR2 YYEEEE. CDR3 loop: CASSLVSGGLGYGYTF. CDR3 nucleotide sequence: TGTGCCAGCAGCTTGGTTTCGGGGGGACTGGGCTATGGCTACACCTTC.

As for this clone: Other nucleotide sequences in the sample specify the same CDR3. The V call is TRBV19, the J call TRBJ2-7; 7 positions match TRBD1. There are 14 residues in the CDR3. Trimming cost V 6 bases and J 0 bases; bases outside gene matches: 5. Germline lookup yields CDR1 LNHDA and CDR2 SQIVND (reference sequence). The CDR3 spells CASSGQASSYEQYF. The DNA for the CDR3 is TGTGCCAGTAGCGGACAGGCGAGCTCCTACGAGCAGTACTTC.

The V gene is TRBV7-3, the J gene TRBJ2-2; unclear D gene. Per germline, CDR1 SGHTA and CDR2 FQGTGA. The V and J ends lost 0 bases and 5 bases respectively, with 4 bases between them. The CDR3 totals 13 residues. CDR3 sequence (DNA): TGTGCCAGCAGCTTAACAGCTACCGGGGAGCTGTTTTTT. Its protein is CASSLTATGELFF.

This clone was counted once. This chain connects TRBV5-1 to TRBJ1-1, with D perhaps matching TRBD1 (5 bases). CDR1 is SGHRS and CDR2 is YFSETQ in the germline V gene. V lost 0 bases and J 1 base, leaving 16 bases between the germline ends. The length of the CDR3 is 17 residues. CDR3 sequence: CASSLGIGEGENTEAFF. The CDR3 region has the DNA TGCGCCAGCAGCTTGGGGATAGGGGAGGGTGAGAACACTGAAGCTTTCTTT.

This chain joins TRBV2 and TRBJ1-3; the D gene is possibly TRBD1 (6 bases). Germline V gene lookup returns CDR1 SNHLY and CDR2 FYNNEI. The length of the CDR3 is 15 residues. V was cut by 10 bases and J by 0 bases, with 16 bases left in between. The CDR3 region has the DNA TGTGCCACGGGGCCAGGGGACGCCTCTGGAAACACCATATATTTT. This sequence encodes CATGPGDASGNTIYF.

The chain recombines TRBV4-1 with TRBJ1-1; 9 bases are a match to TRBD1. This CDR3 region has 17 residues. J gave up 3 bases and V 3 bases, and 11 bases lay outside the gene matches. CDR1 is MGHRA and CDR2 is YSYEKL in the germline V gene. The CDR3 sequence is CASSQPPGQGKDTEAFF. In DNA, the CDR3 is TGCGCCAGCAGCCAGCCCCCGGGACAGGGTAAGGACACTGAAGCTTTCTTT.